A single sample gave rise to the 31 T cell receptor beta chains below, sequenced in a study of control samples from healthy donors and cancer patients. Generated by immunoSEQ multiplex PCR, the TCRdb table keeps only in-frame clones and is missing some. The data hold more than 120,000 clones, with about 91% observed a single time. Sequenced material: blood. These receptors were collected from a man aged 30-40 years in good health.

The chain couples TRBV9 to TRBJ2-7; D gene ambiguous. CDR1 and CDR2 (germline): SGDLS, YYNGEE. V lost 5 bases and J 0 bases, leaving 12 bases between the germline ends. The length of the CDR3 is 14 residues. The CDR3: CASSGPVNSYEQYF. CDR3 coding DNA: TGTGCCAGCAGTGGGCCGGTTAACTCCTACGAGCAGTACTTC.

The chain couples TRBV29-1 to TRBJ2-7, with 11 bases lining up with TRBD2. The CDR3 extends over 14 amino acids. Germline CDR1 is SQVTM and CDR2 is ANQGSEA. V shed 4 bases, J shed 2 bases, and the junction held 4 bases outside the gene matches. The DNA of the CDR3 is TGCAGCGTTGGCCTTAGCGGGGGGGCCTACGAGCAGTACTTC. It specifies CSVGLSGGAYEQYF.

This clone was recorded only once. The chain is built from TRBV11-2 and TRBJ2-3; D not certain. The CDR3 loop spans 13 amino acids. Trimming took off 5 bases at V and 4 bases at J, with 10 bases between the two ends. Per germline, CDR1 SGHAT and CDR2 FQNNGV. CDR3 coding DNA: TGTGCCAGCAGCCAATTTTTTCCAGATACGCAGTATTTT. It is translated as CASSQFFPDTQYF.

This chain links TRBV3-1 (or the pseudogene TRBV3-2) with TRBJ1-3; D is uncertain. Trimming cost V 0 bases and J 5 bases, with 5 bases left between them. This CDR3 is built from 13 residues. CDR1 is LGHDT and CDR2 is YNNKEL in the germline V gene (reference sequence). The DNA for the CDR3 is TGTGCCAGCAGCCAAGAGTACAGAAACACCATATATTTT. Translated, it gives CASSQEYRNTIYF.

This clone was found once. This sequence joins TRBV30 and TRBJ1-3, with TRBD1 as a possible D gene (6 bases). The CDR3 runs to 16 residues. CDR1 is GTSNPN and CDR2 is SVGIG in the germline V gene (reference sequence). Trimming took 1 base from V and 1 from J, leaving 14 bases between them. The CDR3 sequence is CAWSALGQISGNTIYF. CDR3 DNA: TGTGCCTGGAGTGCCCTCGGACAGATATCTGGAAACACCATATATTTT.

The chain uses TRBV5-5 and TRBJ2-7; TRBD1 might be the D (5 bases). The germline V gene encodes CDR1 SGHKS and CDR2 YYEKEE (reference sequence). CDR3 length: 15 residues. The V end was cut by 1 base, the J end by 3 bases, with 14 bases between. The chain's CDR3 is CASSLSPQGLYEQYF. The CDR3 DNA sequence: TGTGCCAGCAGCTTGAGCCCCCAGGGTCTCTACGAGCAGTACTTC. The full variable domain, completed using reference TRBV5-5 and TRBJ2-7, is DAGVTQSPTHLIKTRGQQVTLRCSPISGHKSVSWYQQVLGQGPQFIFQYYEKEERGRGNFPDRFSARQFPNYSSELNVNALLLGDSALYLCASSLSPQGLYEQYFGPGTRLTVT.

This clone was detected only a few times. The V and J genes are TRBV18 and TRBJ1-2; the D gene is possibly TRBD1 (6 bases). Trimming removed 2 bases from V and 0 bases from J, with 10 bases in between. Looked up from germline, CDR1 is KGHSH and CDR2 is LQKENI. CDR3 length equals 15 residues. The CDR3 protein is CASSPGGDTNYGYTF. The CDR3 bases are TGTGCCAGCTCACCAGGGGGCGATACTAACTATGGCTACACCTTC.

V usage is TRBV6-1 and J usage is TRBJ2-2; the D gene is possibly TRBD1 (5 bases). This CDR3 has 18 amino acids. Looked up from germline, CDR1 is MNHNS and CDR2 is SASEGT. The V end lost 0 bases, the J end lost 3 bases, and 17 bases lay between the germline ends. This CDR3 is CASSEAYPRAGYTGELFF. The CDR3 DNA reads TGTGCCAGCAGTGAAGCCTACCCCCGTGCAGGGTACACCGGGGAGCTGTTTTTT.

The chain links TRBV3-1 (or the pseudogene TRBV3-2) to TRBJ1-1, with no clear D. The CDR3 spans 13 residues. CDR1 and CDR2 (germline): LGHDT, YNNKEL (reference sequence). The V end was cut by 4 bases, the J end by 5 bases, with 11 bases between. CDR3: CASSLQFNTEAFF. CDR3 sequence (DNA): TGTGCCAGCAGCCTACAATTCAATACTGAAGCTTTCTTT.

This chain uses TRBV15 with TRBJ2-3; 8 bases map to TRBD2. Trimming at V came to 5 bases and at J to 0 bases, leaving 7 bases not matched to a gene. The CDR3 contains 16 residues. CDR1 LNHNV and CDR2 YYDKDF come from the germline V gene (reference sequence). The CDR3 spells CATSGPGLGSTDTQYF. The DNA of the CDR3 is TGTGCCACCAGCGGTCCGGGACTAGGTAGCACAGATACGCAGTATTTT.

The chain joins TRBV18 to TRBJ2-7; 8 bases fit TRBD1. Per germline, CDR1 KGHSH and CDR2 LQKENI. This CDR3 has 18 residues. Unmatched junction bases numbered 19, after V lost 6 bases and J lost 3 bases. CDR3 sequence (DNA): TGTGCCAGCTCCTACCGGACAGGGAGCCCCCGGACTCACTACGAGCAGTACTTC. It codes for CASSYRTGSPRTHYEQYF.

The V gene is TRBV5-1, the J gene TRBJ2-1; TRBD2 matches at 13 bases. This CDR3 is built from 16 residues. The V gene end was trimmed by 3 bases and the J gene end by 4 bases; junction bases not matched to a gene: 4. Germline V gene data show CDR1 as SGHRS and CDR2 as YFSETQ. CDR3 region: CASSSGLAGLYNEQFF. CDR3 in DNA: TGCGCCAGCAGCTCGGGACTAGCGGGGCTGTACAATGAGCAGTTCTTC.

The chain couples TRBV9 to TRBJ1-2, with 10 bases lining up with TRBD1. The V and J ends lost 4 bases and 4 bases, in that order; junction bases with no gene match: 7. Germline lookup yields CDR1 SGDLS and CDR2 YYNGEE. The CDR3 has 15 amino acids. This CDR3 reads CASSFRTGGAYGYTF. The CDR3 DNA follows: TGTGCCAGCAGCTTCCGGACAGGGGGGGCCTATGGCTACACCTTC.

The chain combines TRBV29-1 with TRBJ2-3; D ambiguous. The germline gives CDR1 SQVTM, CDR2 ANQGSEA. Trimming took 7 bases from V and 6 from J, leaving 14 bases between them. The CDR3 covers 12 residues. The CDR3 spells CSAAPQTDTQYF. DNA of the CDR3: TGCAGCGCGGCCCCACAAACCGATACGCAGTATTTT.

The CDR3 reads CASSLTGGMADEQFF. DNA of the CDR3: TGTGCCAGCAGCTTGACAGGGGGCATGGCGGATGAGCAGTTCTTC. The V gene is TRBV5-4, the J gene TRBJ2-1; 9 bases are shared with TRBD1. With 1 base clipped from V and 8 bases from J, the junction kept 7 bases outside the gene matches. The CDR3 has 15 residues. In germline, CDR1 is SGHNT, CDR2 YYREEE (reference sequence).

V gene TRBV5-1 combines with J gene TRBJ1-1; a weak D match, TRBD1 (6 bases). The CDR3 is made up of 14 amino acids. V was trimmed by 6 bases and J by 1 base, leaving 13 bases between them. The germline V gene has CDR1 SGHRS and CDR2 YFSETQ. The CDR3 sequence: CASKQFRGNTEAFF. The CDR3 DNA is TGCGCCAGCAAACAGTTCAGGGGGAACACTGAAGCTTTCTTT.

The chain carries TRBV5-6 and TRBJ2-1; TRBD2 matches 7 bases. CDR1 is SGHDT, CDR2 YYEEEE, per germline. V dropped 4 bases and J dropped 4; count of bases not matched to a gene: 8. The CDR3 is made up of 15 amino acids. CDR3 in DNA: TGTGCCAGCAGCCCCGCGGCTAGCGGATACAATGAGCAGTTCTTC. It is translated as CASSPAASGYNEQFF.

J is TRBJ1-2 and V is TRBV29-1; D uncertain. CDR1 is SQVTM and CDR2 is ANQGSEA in the germline V gene. CDR3 length: 15 residues. Trimming removed 0 bases from V and 4 bases from J, with 15 bases in between. Here the CDR3 reads CSVEEGGSPSYGYTF. As DNA, the CDR3 is TGCAGCGTTGAAGAGGGAGGCAGCCCGTCCTATGGCTACACCTTC.

This clone was seen a few times. The chain is built from TRBV5-6 and TRBJ2-7; D uncertain. V lost 4 bases to trimming and J lost 0 bases, with 11 bases between them. CDR3 length: 14 amino acids. Germline assignment: CDR1 SGHDT and CDR2 YYEEEE. This CDR3 is CASSHRGVSYEQYF. For the CDR3, the DNA is TGTGCCAGCAGCCATCGTGGGGTCTCCTACGAGCAGTACTTC. Filled out from reference TRBV5-6 and TRBJ2-7, the complete variable domain reads DAGVTQSPTHLIKTRGQQVTLRCSPKSGHDTVSWYQQALGQGPQFIFQYYEEEERQRGNFPDRFSGHQFPNYSSELNVNALLLGDSALYLCASSHRGVSYEQYFGPGTRLTVT.

The chain has TRBV4-2 and TRBJ1-1, with TRBD1 as a possible D gene (5 bases). V was pared by 3 bases and J by 0 bases, with 23 bases between. The CDR3 is 19 residues long. Looked up from germline, CDR1 is LGHNA and CDR2 is YNFKEQ. The CDR3: CASSHLWGGDLVMNTEAFF. DNA of the CDR3: TGTGCCAGCAGCCACCTTTGGGGGGGGGACCTCGTTATGAACACTGAAGCTTTCTTT.

The V and J genes are TRBV7-9 and TRBJ1-2; the match to TRBD1 covers 7 bases. The V and J ends lost 1 base and 5 bases, in that order; junction bases with no gene match: 4. The CDR3 runs to 14 residues. CDR1 and CDR2 (germline): SEHNR, FQNEAQ (reference sequence). The CDR3 loop is CASSLGQGVYGYTF. CDR3 in DNA: TGTGCCAGCAGCTTAGGGCAGGGGGTTTATGGCTACACCTTC.

This clone was seen only a few times. The sample has other DNA sequences that encode this CDR3 too. The rearrangement joins TRBV19 to TRBJ1-1; possibly TRBD1 for D (6 bases). The length of the CDR3 is 13 residues. CDR1 LNHDA and CDR2 SQIVND come from the germline V gene (reference sequence). V was cut by 3 bases and J by 3 bases, with 8 bases left in between. The CDR3 here is CASSINRDTEAFF. The CDR3 region has the DNA TGTGCCAGTAGTATTAACAGGGACACTGAAGCTTTCTTT. The variable domain in full, with the rest retrieved from reference TRBV19 and TRBJ1-1, is DGGITQSPKYLFRKEGQNVTLSCEQNLNHDAMYWYRQDPGQGLRLIYYSQIVNDFQKGDIAEGYSVSREKKESFPLTVTSAQKNPTAFYLCASSINRDTEAFFGQGTRLTVV.

The J gene is TRBJ1-2, the V gene TRBV24-1; D gene ambiguous. Trimming removed 0 bases from V and 0 bases from J, with 10 bases in between. CDR3 length: 16 amino acids. Germline lookup yields CDR1 KGHDR and CDR2 SFDVKD. For the CDR3, the DNA is TGTGCCACCAGTGATTTGGGGTCCTTCGCTAACTATGGCTACACCTTC. Amino acids: CATSDLGSFANYGYTF.

Comments on this clone: Other DNA sequences in the same sample also yield this CDR3. The chain carries TRBV2 and TRBJ1-5, with TRBD1 as a possible D gene (5 bases). Germline V CDR1 and CDR2: SNHLY, FYNNEI. V was pared by 9 bases and J by 6 bases, with 15 bases between. The CDR3 has 13 residues. The CDR3 sequence is CARGSGGGQPQHF. Here the CDR3 DNA reads TGTGCCAGGGGAAGTGGGGGGGGTCAGCCCCAGCATTTT.

The J gene is TRBJ1-3, the V gene TRBV27, with a tentative D call TRBD1 (6 bases). The CDR3 contains 14 residues. CDR1 is MNHEY and CDR2 is SMNVEV in the germline V gene (reference sequence). Trimming shortened V by 8 bases and J by 0 bases, and 11 bases separated the two germline ends. CDR3 in DNA: TGTGCCAGCCGGGAACAGGGCTCTGGAAACACCATATATTTT. Amino acids: CASREQGSGNTIYF.

The J gene is TRBJ2-1, the V gene TRBV5-1, with 9 nucleotides matching TRBD2. This CDR3 comprises 15 residues. V trimming: 6 bases; J trimming: 8 bases; junction bases outside the gene matches: 12. Germline lookup yields CDR1 SGHRS and CDR2 YFSETQ. CDR3 protein: CASTPRRGGNHEQFF. CDR3 DNA sequence: TGCGCCAGCACGCCGCGGCGGGGGGGCAACCATGAGCAGTTCTTC.

The CDR3 loop reads CASSVEGGGGTDTQYF. The CDR3 coding sequence is TGTGCCAGCAGCGTAGAAGGGGGAGGGGGCACAGATACGCAGTATTTT. The gene calls are TRBV9 and TRBJ2-3; D is possibly TRBD2 (7 bases). CDR3 size: 16 residues. Germline V gene data show CDR1 as SGDLS and CDR2 as YYNGEE. The V end was cut by 0 bases, the J end by 1 base, with 12 bases between.

V gene TRBV5-8 combines with J gene TRBJ1-4; D remains unclear. CDR3 length: 15 residues. V was pared by 0 bases and J by 8 bases, with 14 bases between. In germline, CDR1 is SGHTS, CDR2 YDEGEE. CDR3 in amino acids: CASSLGSGSREKLFF. The CDR3 DNA reads TGTGCCAGCAGCTTGGGGTCCGGGTCTCGGGAAAAACTGTTTTTT.

The chain employs TRBV7-8 and TRBJ2-3; 8 bases align to TRBD1. Germline lookup yields CDR1 SGHVS and CDR2 FQNEAQ. Germline trimming cut 2 bases from V and 2 bases from J; bases unmatched to any gene: 6. This CDR3 is built from 16 residues. The CDR3 region has the DNA TGTGCCAGCAGCTTAAAGAAGGACAGGGACACAGATACGCAGTATTTT. Translated, it gives CASSLKKDRDTDTQYF. Drawing the rest from reference TRBV7-8 and TRBJ2-3, the complete variable domain is GAGVSQSPRYKVAKRGQDVALRCDPISGHVSLFWYQQALGQGPEFLTYFQNEAQLDKSGLPSDRFFAERPEGSVSTLKIQRTQQEDSAVYLCASSLKKDRDTDTQYFGPGTRLTVL.

V gene TRBV14 combines with J gene TRBJ1-6; D is unresolved. Germline CDR1 and CDR2: SGHDN and FVKESK. This CDR3 contains 16 residues. The germline V and J ends were trimmed by 4 bases and 3 bases, with 13 bases remaining between them. Here the CDR3 reads CASSREGRNYNSPLHF. DNA for the CDR3: TGTGCCAGCAGCCGAGAAGGAAGGAACTATAATTCACCCCTCCACTTT.

The chain couples TRBV28 to TRBJ2-3; tentative D call: TRBD2 (6 bases). CDR1 and CDR2 (germline): MDHEN, SYDVKM. This CDR3 spans 12 amino acids. V was clipped by 8 bases and J by 5 bases, with 11 bases between them. The CDR3 DNA reads as TGTGCCAGCGGATCCGGGGGAGATACGCAGTATTTT. Its protein is CASGSGGDTQYF.